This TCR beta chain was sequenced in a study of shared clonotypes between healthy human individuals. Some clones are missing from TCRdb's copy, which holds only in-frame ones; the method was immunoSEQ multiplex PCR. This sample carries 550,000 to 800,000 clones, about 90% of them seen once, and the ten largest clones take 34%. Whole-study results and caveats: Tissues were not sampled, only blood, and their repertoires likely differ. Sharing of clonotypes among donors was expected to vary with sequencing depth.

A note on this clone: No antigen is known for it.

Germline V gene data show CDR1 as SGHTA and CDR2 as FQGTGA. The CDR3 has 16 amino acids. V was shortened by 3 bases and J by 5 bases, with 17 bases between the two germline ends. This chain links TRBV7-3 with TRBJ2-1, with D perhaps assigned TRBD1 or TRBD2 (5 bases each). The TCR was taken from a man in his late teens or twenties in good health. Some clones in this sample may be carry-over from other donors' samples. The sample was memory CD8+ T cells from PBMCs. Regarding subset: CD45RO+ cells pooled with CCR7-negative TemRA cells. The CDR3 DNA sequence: TGTGCCAGCAGCTTCCTCCCCGGGACGGTTCACAATGAGCAGTTCTTC. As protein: CASSFLPGTVHNEQFF.